Detailed here is one T cell receptor beta chain. The time point is: before natalizumab initiation. Trimming stripped 3 bases from V and 0 bases from J, with 17 bases between. This CDR3 has 17 amino acids. Per the germline V gene, CDR1 is MNHNS and CDR2 is SASEGT. Some clones are missing from TCRdb's copy, which holds only in-frame ones; the method was immunoSEQ multiplex PCR. The data show around 28,000 clones, approximately 90% seen once. The data derive from a study of multiple sclerosis patients with progressive multifocal leukoencephalopathy. Sequencing was carried out using PBMCs. This receptor was taken from a human donor with multiple sclerosis. The chain joins TRBV6-1 to TRBJ1-1; D might be TRBD1 (5 bases). For the CDR3, the DNA is TGTGCCAGCAGTGACAGGGTCGTGAGCTGGATGAACACTGAAGCTTTCTTT. Translation gives CASSDRVVSWMNTEAFF.